The rows below give T cell receptor beta chains drawn from one sample of a study of pediatric ulcerative colitis. TCRdb keeps only in-frame clones here, not all; method: immunoSEQ multiplex PCR. The sample shows 8,500 to 13,000 clones, approximately 80% of them seen only once. Sequencing was performed on gut tissue. These receptors were obtained from a girl under 18 who was a control in a study of pediatric ulcerative colitis. Each CDR3 is given with its conserved first and last residue. The D gene is left open where the match is weak. Expanded clones are given a class, and other clones once, few, many or no size at all.

14,NA,TRBJ1-1,TRBV6-1,NA,TGTGCCAGCAGTGTAACAGATATGAACACTGAAGCTTTCTTT,CASSVTDMNTEAFF
12,NA,TRBJ1-2,TRBV5-1,NA,TGCGCCAGCAGCTTGAGGGCCTATGGCTACACCTTC,CASSLRAYGYTF
17,TRBD1,TRBJ2-4,TRBV2,few,TGTGCCAGCAGTCAATTAATAAGACAGGGAGCCAAAAACATTCAGTACTTC,CASSQLIRQGAKNIQYF
14,NA,TRBJ2-7,TRBV5-1,NA,TGCGCCAGCAGCGGGGTGGGCGGCTCCTACGAGCAGTACTTC,CASSGVGGSYEQYF
16,TRBD1,TRBJ2-1,TRBV7-7,NA,TGTGCCAGCAGCTTAGAGACAGGGAGCTCCTACAATGAGCAGTTCTTC,CASSLETGSSYNEQFF
14,NA,TRBJ1-5,TRBV4-3,NA,TGCGCCAGCAGCCAAGACCTGCAGAATCAGCCCCAGCATTTT,CASSQDLQNQPQHF
14,NA,TRBJ2-1,TRBV7-9,NA,TGTGCCAGCAGCTTAGTTAAGGGATACAATGAGCAGTTCTTC,CASSLVKGYNEQFF
15,TRBD1,TRBJ2-2,TRBV2,NA,TGTGCCAGCAGTGAATGGAGGACAGGGGGCCGGGAGCTGTTTTTT,CASSEWRTGGRELFF
13,TRBD2,TRBJ2-3,TRBV2,NA,TGTGCCAGCAGCGGGGGGGGCACAGATACGCAGTATTTT,CASSGGGTDTQYF
12,NA,TRBJ2-3,TRBV5-1,NA,TGCGCCAGCAGCTTCGGCACAGATACGCAGTATTTT,CASSFGTDTQYF
13,NA,TRBJ2-7,TRBV19,NA,TGTGCCAGTAGTATAGACAGTTCCTACGAGCAGTACTTC,CASSIDSSYEQYF
14,TRBD1,TRBJ2-7,TRBV6-6,NA,TGTGCCAGCAGCCCCGGGACAGGGGTCTACGAGCAGTACTTC,CASSPGTGVYEQYF
17,NA,TRBJ1-1,TRBV18,once,TGTGCCAGCTCACCACTCCAGGACAGAAGTTCGAACACTGAAGCTTTCTTT,CASSPLQDRSSNTEAFF
15,TRBD1,TRBJ1-2,TRBV28,NA,TGTGCCAGCAGTTTCCCAGGACAGGGAGACTATGGCTACACCTTC,CASSFPGQGDYGYTF
13,NA,TRBJ2-7,TRBV11-2,NA,TGTGCCAGCAGCTACGGGGAGAAGCCCGAGCAGTACTTC,CASSYGEKPEQYF
13,NA,TRBJ1-5,TRBV27,NA,TGTGCCAGCAGTTTAATATGGGAAGAGGCCCAGCATTTT,CASSLIWEEAQHF
15,NA,TRBJ2-1,TRBV7-9,NA,TGTGCCAGCAGCTTTGCTAGCCGTACCTACAATGAGCAGTTCTTC,CASSFASRTYNEQFF
12,NA,TRBJ1-2,TRBV30,NA,TGTGCCTGGAGTGCAGGGTGGAATGGCTACACCTTC,CAWSAGWNGYTF
14,NA,TRBJ1-1,TRBV15,NA,TGTGCCACCAGCAGAGACAGGATGAACACTGAAGCTTTCTTT,CATSRDRMNTEAFF
16,NA,TRBJ2-6,TRBV18,NA,TGTGCCAGCTCACACACCACAGGGCCCGGGGCCAACGTCCTGACTTTC,CASSHTTGPGANVLTF
15,TRBD1,TRBJ2-5,TRBV18,NA,TGTGCCAGCTCACCACCAGAACTAGGGGGCGAGACCCAGTACTTC,CASSPPELGGETQYF
18,NA,TRBJ2-1,TRBV7-3,NA,TGTGCCAGCAGCTTCATTGATGGGTGGGGCAGAGCGCCAAATGAGCAGTTCTTC,CASSFIDGWGRAPNEQFF
15,NA,TRBJ1-2,TRBV9,once,TGTGCCAGCAGCGTAGAAAGGGACCGTCTCTATGGCTACACCTTC,CASSVERDRLYGYTF
15,NA,TRBJ1-6,TRBV4-1,NA,TGCGCCAGCAGCCAAGGGGACCACACGGGTTCACCCCTCCACTTT,CASSQGDHTGSPLHF